This record looks at one T cell receptor (beta chain) sequence and its context. The data were obtained in a study of somatic mutations in cytotoxic T cells in rheumatoid arthritis. The CDR3 consists of 16 residues. Germline CDR1 reads WNHNN; CDR2 reads SYGVQD (reference sequence). The V segment lost 7 bases and the J segment 0 bases; nucleotides outside the gene matches: 7. Sequencing used immunoSEQ multiplex PCR; TCRdb keeps in-frame clones, though not all of them. This sample has more than 15,000 clones, with roughly 65% found just once. This clonotype was sampled from an adult with rheumatoid arthritis. Sample: CD8+ T cells sorted from blood. The chain recombines TRBV10-1 with TRBJ1-3; TRBD1 aligns across 9 bases. CDR3 DNA sequence: TGCGCCAGCACACAACAGGGGGCTCCCTCTGGAAACACCATATATTTT. Translation gives CASTQQGAPSGNTIYF.